This TCR beta chain originates from a study of blood T cell repertoires in COVID-19. With 4 bases clipped from V and 1 base from J, the junction kept 5 bases outside the gene matches. CDR1 is MNHEY and CDR2 is SVGAGI in the germline V gene. This CDR3 region has 16 residues. In the study's own analysis: Reference gene primers were amplified, and this amplification served to estimate nucleated cell counts. Sequencing used immunoSEQ multiplex PCR; TCRdb keeps in-frame clones, though not all of them. V and J calls and clone size are as listed in that table; D and trimming were resolved from the DNA. The profile shows about 480,000 clones, roughly 90% of them singletons. Ages ranged from roughly 18 to 100 years, with residence in around 24 US areas. Either two negative PCRs, clearance, or symptom resolution qualified Cohort 3 donors as recovered.

Input material: PBMCs or T cells enriched from blood (not recorded which). The chain joins TRBV6-5 to TRBJ2-3; 10 nucleotides match TRBD1. The TCR comes from a woman aged 40 to 50 who had recovered from COVID-19. CDR3 DNA sequence: TGTGCCAGCAGTTCGACCGGGACAGGGGGCACAGATACGCAGTATTTT. Its protein is CASSSTGTGGTDTQYF.